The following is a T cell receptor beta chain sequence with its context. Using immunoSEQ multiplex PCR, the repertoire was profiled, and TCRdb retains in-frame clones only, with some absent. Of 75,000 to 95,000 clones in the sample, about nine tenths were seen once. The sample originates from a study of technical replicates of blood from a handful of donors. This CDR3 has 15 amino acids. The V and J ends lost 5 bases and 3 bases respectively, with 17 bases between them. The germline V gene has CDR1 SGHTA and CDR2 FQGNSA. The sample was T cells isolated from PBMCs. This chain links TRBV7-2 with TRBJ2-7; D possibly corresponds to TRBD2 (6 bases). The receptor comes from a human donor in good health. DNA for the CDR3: TGTGCCAGCAGCGCGGGACCCGTCCCCGACTACGAGCAGTACTTC. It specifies CASSAGPVPDYEQYF.